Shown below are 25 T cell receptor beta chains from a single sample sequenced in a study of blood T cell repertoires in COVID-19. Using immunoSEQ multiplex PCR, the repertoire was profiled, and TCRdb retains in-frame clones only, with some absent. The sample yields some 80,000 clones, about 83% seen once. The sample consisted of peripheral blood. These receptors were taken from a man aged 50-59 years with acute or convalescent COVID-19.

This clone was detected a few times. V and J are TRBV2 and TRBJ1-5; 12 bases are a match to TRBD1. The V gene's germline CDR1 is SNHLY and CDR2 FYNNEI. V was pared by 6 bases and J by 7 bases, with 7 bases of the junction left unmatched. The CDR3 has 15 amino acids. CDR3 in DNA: TGTGCCAGCAGCGCCGGGACAGGGGGCCGGCAGCCCCAGCATTTT. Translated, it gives CASSAGTGGRQPQHF.

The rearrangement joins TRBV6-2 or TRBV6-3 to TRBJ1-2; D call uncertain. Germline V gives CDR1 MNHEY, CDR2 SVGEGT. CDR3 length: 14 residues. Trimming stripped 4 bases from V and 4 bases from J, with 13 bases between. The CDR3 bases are TGTGCCAGCAGTTCCCCGGTCATCTTCTATGGCTACACCTTC. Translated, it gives CASSSPVIFYGYTF.

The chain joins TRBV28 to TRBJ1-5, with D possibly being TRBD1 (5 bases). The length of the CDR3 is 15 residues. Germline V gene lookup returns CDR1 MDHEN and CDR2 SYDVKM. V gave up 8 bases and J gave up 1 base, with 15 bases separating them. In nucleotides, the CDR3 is TGTGCCAGCCTGCGGGGGACGAAAAGCAATCAGCCCCAGCATTTT. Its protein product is CASLRGTKSNQPQHF.

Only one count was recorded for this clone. The CDR3 here is CASSEFGLSSTDTQYF. In DNA, the CDR3 is TGTGCCAGCAGTGAATTTGGACTTTCTAGCACAGATACGCAGTATTTT. This chain connects TRBV6-1 to TRBJ2-3, with a weak D call TRBD2 (5 bases). V was pared by 2 bases and J by 0 bases, with 12 bases between. The CDR3 consists of 16 residues. The germline gives CDR1 MNHNS, CDR2 SASEGT.

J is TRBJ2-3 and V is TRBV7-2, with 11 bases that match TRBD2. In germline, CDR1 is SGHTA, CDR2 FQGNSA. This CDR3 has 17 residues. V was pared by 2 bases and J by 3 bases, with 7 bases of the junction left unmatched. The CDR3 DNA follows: TGTGCCAGCAGCTTAAGCGGGGCTAGCGGGGGGACAGATACGCAGTATTTT. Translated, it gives CASSLSGASGGTDTQYF.

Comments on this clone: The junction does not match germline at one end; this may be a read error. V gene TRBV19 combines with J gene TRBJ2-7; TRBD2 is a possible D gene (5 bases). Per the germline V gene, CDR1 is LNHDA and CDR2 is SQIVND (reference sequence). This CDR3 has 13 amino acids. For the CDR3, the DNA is TGTGCCACTAGTAACGGACTCTCCTACGAGCAGTACTTC. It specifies CATSNGLSYEQYF.

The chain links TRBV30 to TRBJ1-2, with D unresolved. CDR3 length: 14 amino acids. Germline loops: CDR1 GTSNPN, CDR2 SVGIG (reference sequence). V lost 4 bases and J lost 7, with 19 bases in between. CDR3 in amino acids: CAWTRGLAGGGYTF. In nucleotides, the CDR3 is TGTGCCTGGACCCGTGGGTTGGCAGGAGGTGGCTACACCTTC. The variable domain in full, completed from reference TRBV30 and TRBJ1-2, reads SQTIHQWPATLVQPVGSPLSLECTVEGTSNPNLYWYRQAAGRGLQLLFYSVGIGQISSEVPQNLSASRPQDRQFILSSKKLLLSDSGFYLCAWTRGLAGGGYTFGSGTRLTVV.

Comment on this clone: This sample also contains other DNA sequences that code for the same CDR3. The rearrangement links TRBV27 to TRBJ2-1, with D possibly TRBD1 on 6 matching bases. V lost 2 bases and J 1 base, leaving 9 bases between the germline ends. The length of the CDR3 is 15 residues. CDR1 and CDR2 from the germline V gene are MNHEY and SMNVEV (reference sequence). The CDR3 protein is CASSLAGASYNEQFF. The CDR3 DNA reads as TGTGCCAGCAGTTTAGCAGGGGCATCCTACAATGAGCAGTTCTTC.

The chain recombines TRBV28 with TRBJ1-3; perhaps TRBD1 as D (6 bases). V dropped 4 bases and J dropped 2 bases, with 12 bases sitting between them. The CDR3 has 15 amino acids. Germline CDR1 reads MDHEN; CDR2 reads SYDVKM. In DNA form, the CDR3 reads TGTGCCAGCAGTTCGACAGGAGGAACTGGAAACACCATATATTTT. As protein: CASSSTGGTGNTIYF. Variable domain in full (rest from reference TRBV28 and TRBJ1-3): DVKVTQSSRYLVKRTGEKVFLECVQDMDHENMFWYRQDPGLGLRLIYFSYDVKMKEKGDIPEGYSVSREKKERFSLILESASTNQTSMYLCASSSTGGTGNTIYFGEGSWLTVV.

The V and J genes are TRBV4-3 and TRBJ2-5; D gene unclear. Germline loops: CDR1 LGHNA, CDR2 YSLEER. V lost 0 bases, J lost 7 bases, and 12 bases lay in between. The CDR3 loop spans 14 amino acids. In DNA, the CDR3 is TGCGCCAGCAGCCAAGATAACGGGTTCGGGACCCAGTACTTC. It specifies CASSQDNGFGTQYF.

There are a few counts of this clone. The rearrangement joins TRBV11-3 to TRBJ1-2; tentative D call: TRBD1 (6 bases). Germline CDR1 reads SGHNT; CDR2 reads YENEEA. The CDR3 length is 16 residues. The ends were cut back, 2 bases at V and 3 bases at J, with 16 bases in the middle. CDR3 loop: CASSLSAGAGDYGYTF. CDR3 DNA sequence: TGTGCCAGCAGCTTATCGGCAGGGGCCGGAGACTATGGCTACACCTTC.

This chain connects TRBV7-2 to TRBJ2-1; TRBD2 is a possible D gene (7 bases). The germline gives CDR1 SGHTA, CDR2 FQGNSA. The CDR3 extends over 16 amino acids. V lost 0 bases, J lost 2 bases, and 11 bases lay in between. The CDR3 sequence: CASSLARGGPYNEQFF. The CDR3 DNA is TGTGCCAGCAGCTTAGCGAGGGGGGGCCCCTACAATGAGCAGTTCTTC.

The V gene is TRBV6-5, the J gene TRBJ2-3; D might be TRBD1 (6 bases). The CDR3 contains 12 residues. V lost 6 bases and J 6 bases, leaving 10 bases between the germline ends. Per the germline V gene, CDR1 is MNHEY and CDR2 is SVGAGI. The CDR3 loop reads CASRGAPDTQYF. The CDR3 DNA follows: TGTGCCAGCAGGGGGGCCCCCGATACGCAGTATTTT.

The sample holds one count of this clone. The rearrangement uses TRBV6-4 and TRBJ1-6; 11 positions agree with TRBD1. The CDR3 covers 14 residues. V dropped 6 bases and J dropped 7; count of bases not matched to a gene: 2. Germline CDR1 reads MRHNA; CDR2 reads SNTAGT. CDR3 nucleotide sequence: TGTGCCAGCAGGGGACAGGGGGGAAATTCACCCCTCCACTTT. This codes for CASRGQGGNSPLHF.

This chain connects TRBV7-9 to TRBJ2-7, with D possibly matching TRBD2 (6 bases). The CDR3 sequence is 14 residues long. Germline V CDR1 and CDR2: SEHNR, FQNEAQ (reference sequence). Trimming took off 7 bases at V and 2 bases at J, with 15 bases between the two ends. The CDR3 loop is CASTPGTGTYEQYF. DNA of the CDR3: TGTGCCAGCACACCCGGGACTGGGACCTACGAGCAGTACTTC.

CDR3 loop: CASSLGRSQNEQYF. The CDR3 DNA reads as TGTGCCAGCAGCTTAGGAAGGTCACAGAACGAGCAGTACTTC. The chain is built from TRBV7-2 and TRBJ2-7; D uncertain. Germline lookup yields CDR1 SGHTA and CDR2 FQGNSA. The CDR3 contains 14 residues. Trimming took off 1 base at V and 5 bases at J, with 12 bases between the two ends.

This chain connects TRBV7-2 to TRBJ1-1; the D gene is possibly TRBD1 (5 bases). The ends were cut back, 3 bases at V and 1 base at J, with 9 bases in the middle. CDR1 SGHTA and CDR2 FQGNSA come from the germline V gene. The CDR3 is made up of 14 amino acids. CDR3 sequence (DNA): TGTGCCAGCAGCTTCATCACAGGGAACACTGAAGCTTTCTTT. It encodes CASSFITGNTEAFF.

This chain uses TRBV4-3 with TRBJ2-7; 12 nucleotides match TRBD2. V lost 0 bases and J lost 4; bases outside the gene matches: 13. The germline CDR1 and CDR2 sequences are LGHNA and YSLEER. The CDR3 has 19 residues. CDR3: CASSQELETRLAGVYEQYF. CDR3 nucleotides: TGCGCCAGCAGCCAAGAACTTGAGACCAGACTAGCGGGAGTGTACGAGCAGTACTTC.

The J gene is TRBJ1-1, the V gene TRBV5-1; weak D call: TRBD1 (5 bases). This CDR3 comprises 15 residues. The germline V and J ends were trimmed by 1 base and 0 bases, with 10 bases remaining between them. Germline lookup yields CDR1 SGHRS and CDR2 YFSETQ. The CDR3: CASSLLQGVNTEAFF. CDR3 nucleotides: TGCGCCAGCAGCTTGCTCCAGGGTGTGAACACTGAAGCTTTCTTT.

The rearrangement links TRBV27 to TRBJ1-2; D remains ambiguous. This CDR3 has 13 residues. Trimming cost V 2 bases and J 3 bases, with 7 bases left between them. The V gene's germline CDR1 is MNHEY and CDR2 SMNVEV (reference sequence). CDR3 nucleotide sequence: TGTGCCAGCAGTTTAAAGAGGGACTATGGCTACACCTTC. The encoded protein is CASSLKRDYGYTF.

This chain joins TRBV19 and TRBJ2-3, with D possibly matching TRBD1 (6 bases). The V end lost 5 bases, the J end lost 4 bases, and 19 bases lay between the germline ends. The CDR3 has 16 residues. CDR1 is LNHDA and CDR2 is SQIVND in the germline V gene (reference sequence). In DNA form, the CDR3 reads TGTGCCAGTAGTTACACAGGGTTAGGCCTCCCAGATACGCAGTATTTT. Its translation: CASSYTGLGLPDTQYF.

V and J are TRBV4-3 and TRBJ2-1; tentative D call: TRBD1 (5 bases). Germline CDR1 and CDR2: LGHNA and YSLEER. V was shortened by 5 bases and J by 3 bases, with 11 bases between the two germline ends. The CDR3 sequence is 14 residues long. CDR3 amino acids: CASSFRQHYNEQFF. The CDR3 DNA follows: TGCGCCAGCAGCTTTCGACAGCACTACAATGAGCAGTTCTTC.

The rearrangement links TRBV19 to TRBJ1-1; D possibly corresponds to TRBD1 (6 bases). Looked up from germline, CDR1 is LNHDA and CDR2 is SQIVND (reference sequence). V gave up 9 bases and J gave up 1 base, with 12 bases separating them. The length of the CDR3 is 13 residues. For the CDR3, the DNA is TGTGCCAGCGCTACAGGGCGGAACACTGAAGCTTTCTTT. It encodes CASATGRNTEAFF.

The CDR3 nucleotides are TGTGCCAGCAGTCAAGGACAGTATTCTCCCGATGGCTACACCTTC. Translated: CASSQGQYSPDGYTF. The chain joins TRBV28 to TRBJ1-2, with TRBD1 as a possible D gene (6 bases). The CDR3 loop spans 15 amino acids. V was clipped by 5 bases and J by 6 bases, with 19 bases between them. The V gene's germline CDR1 is MDHEN and CDR2 SYDVKM.

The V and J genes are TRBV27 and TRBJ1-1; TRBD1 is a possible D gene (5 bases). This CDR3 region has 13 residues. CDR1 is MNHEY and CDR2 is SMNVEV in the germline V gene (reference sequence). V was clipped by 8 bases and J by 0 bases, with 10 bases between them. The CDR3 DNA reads TGTGCCAGCCGATTCAGGGTGAACACTGAAGCTTTCTTT. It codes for CASRFRVNTEAFF.